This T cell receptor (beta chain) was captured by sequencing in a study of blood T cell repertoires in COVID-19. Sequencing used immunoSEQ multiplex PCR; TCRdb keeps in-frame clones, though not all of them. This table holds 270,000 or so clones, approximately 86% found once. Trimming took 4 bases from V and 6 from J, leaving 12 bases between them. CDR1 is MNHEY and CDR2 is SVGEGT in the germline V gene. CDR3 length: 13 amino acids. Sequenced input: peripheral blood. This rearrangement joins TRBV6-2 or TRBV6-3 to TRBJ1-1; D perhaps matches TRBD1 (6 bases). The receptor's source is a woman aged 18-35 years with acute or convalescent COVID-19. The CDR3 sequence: CASSLGTSAEAFF. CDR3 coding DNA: TGTGCCAGCAGTTTAGGGACATCCGCTGAAGCTTTCTTT.